Listed below are T cell receptor beta chains from one sample, sequenced in a study of vaccination effects on CD4 cells after COVID-19. No antigen has been identified for these receptors. Profiled with immunoSEQ multiplex PCR; TCRdb holds only in-frame clones, not every one. The repertoire holds 20,000 to 25,000 clones, just under 75% seen once, with around 3.3% in the top ten. The sequences come from CD4+ T cells from PBMCs cultured with SARS-CoV-2 spike peptides, collected before COVID-19 vaccination. These receptors were obtained from a human donor who received a COVID-19 vaccine. Both conserved end residues are part of each CDR3. The size entry is marked missing in some rows and otherwise reads once, few, many or a size class.

cdr3_aa v_call clone_size
CAISESGSQETQYF TRBV10-3 -
CASTGTGQPQHF TRBV21-1 few
CASSLTPVVNEQFF TRBV7-2 -
CASSYNRGTNEKLFF TRBV5-1 once
CASSYSRQALGYTF TRBV6-5 -
CALGQPSSGNTIYF TRBV7-9 -
CASSPGLYNEKLFF TRBV18 -
CASSQDLLAGGGWFF TRBV3-1/TRBV3-2 -
CASSSQGAEETQYF TRBV5-4 -
CAITGEDTQYF TRBV10-3 few
CASRATRGNTDTQYF TRBV5-1 -